This T cell receptor beta chain was observed in a study of response to subunit inactivated influenza vaccine. Broader study findings: It was the authors' suggestion that each seasonal influenza vaccination recruits few new T cells.

To note about this clonotype: Its antigen is undetermined.

TCRdb analysed the RT-PCR reads with MiXCR anew, one entry per CDR3 protein. The sample includes fewer than 600,000 distinct CDR3 sequences, approximately 7.2% seen only once; the top ten take about an eighth. The CDR3 has 18 residues. CDR1 SGDLS and CDR2 YYNGEE come from the germline V gene. Trimming removed 0 bases from V and 4 bases from J; junction bases left unmatched: 8. The chain carries TRBV9 and TRBJ2-1, with 12 bases identical to TRBD2. This specimen was PBMCs from blood, taken roughly 24 months after vaccination. This receptor was obtained from a man aged 50-75 years who received an inactivated influenza vaccine. DNA of the CDR3: TGTGCCAGCAGCGTAGGAGGGGGGGGACTAGCGGGTTACAATGAGCAGTTCTTC. It encodes CASSVGGGGLAGYNEQFF.